These T cell receptor beta chains were read from a single sample in a study of T cell repertoires in cytomegalovirus infection. TCRdb redid the calling of the reads with MiXCR, one entry per CDR3 protein. Counted here are a few hundred thousand distinct CDR3 sequences, 15% to 20% occurring once; the ten biggest clones make up more than 10%. Sequenced input: PBMCs. All receptors derive from a human donor in good health (CMV status not recorded). Some clones in this sample may be carry-over from other donors' samples. The conserved cysteine and the conserved F or W are not part of the CDR3 here.

V gene: TRBV15
CDR3 length: 13
CDR3 protein: ATSRDRDQDTEAF

V gene: TRBV7-4
CDR3 length: 13
CDR3 protein: ASSGRFSSGNTIY

V gene: TRBV15
CDR3 length: 12
CDR3 protein: ATSRGGTGTGYT

V gene: TRBV7-2
CDR3 length: 12
CDR3 protein: ASSLEGYNSPLH

V gene: TRBV28
CDR3 length: 13
CDR3 protein: ASSLNPGRGTEAF

V gene: TRBV7-9
CDR3 length: 12
CDR3 protein: ASSVGTAGETQY

V gene: TRBV12-3/TRBV12-4
CDR3 length: 15
CDR3 protein: ASSLGGSRGTTDTQY

V gene: TRBV20-1
CDR3 length: 10
CDR3 protein: SAPGSSYEQY

V gene: TRBV7-8
CDR3 length: 13
CDR3 protein: ASSSTGTGINEQY

V gene: TRBV7-2
CDR3 length: 14
CDR3 protein: ASSLEPPGGNQPQH

V gene: TRBV19
CDR3 length: 13
CDR3 protein: ASSMVTGGTDTQY

V gene: TRBV20-1
CDR3 length: 13
CDR3 protein: SATVQGLGTDTQY

V gene: TRBV7-2
CDR3 length: 13
CDR3 protein: ASSPTGPYNSPLH

V gene: TRBV13
CDR3 length: 15
CDR3 protein: ASSLGPGLQGTYEQY

V gene: TRBV20-1
CDR3 length: 10
CDR3 protein: SAQDLSETQY

V gene: TRBV20-1
CDR3 length: 14
CDR3 protein: SARDAGGAGNQPQH

V gene: TRBV4-2
CDR3 length: 15
CDR3 protein: ASSQGGLAGAPGELF

V gene: TRBV7-9
CDR3 length: 15
CDR3 protein: ASSLALDSISTDTQY

V gene: TRBV24-1
CDR3 length: 12
CDR3 protein: ATSGAGLAGEQF

V gene: TRBV7-2
CDR3 length: 13
CDR3 protein: ASSLVGGVYQPQH

V gene: TRBV6-5
CDR3 length: 11
CDR3 protein: ASSRFHGQNQH

V gene: TRBV27
CDR3 length: 13
CDR3 protein: ASSLYPITSYEQY

V gene: TRBV20-1
CDR3 length: 10
CDR3 protein: SARDSMRGQF

V gene: TRBV6-5
CDR3 length: 13
CDR3 protein: ASSSQRGPYYEQY

V gene: TRBV12-3/TRBV12-4
CDR3 length: 13
CDR3 protein: ASMTGFANTGELF

V gene: TRBV12-3/TRBV12-4
CDR3 length: 15
CDR3 protein: ASRSLPPGETNEKLF

V gene: TRBV28
CDR3 length: 13
CDR3 protein: ASSSGRGVASPLH

V gene: TRBV18
CDR3 length: 19
CDR3 protein: ASSPAMAGLFLSESTDTQY

V gene: TRBV19
CDR3 length: 16
CDR3 protein: ASSPGTGGPNGANVLT

V gene: TRBV6-5
CDR3 length: 14
CDR3 protein: ASSYSGQGNFYGYT

V gene: TRBV7-6
CDR3 length: 13
CDR3 protein: ASSLPVGTGHEQY

V gene: TRBV10-3
CDR3 length: 13
CDR3 protein: AISGTSGPHNEQF

V gene: TRBV20-1
CDR3 length: 12
CDR3 protein: SASRFPGYNEQF

V gene: TRBV27
CDR3 length: 11
CDR3 protein: ATQLTGSVEQY

V gene: TRBV4-2
CDR3 length: 12
CDR3 protein: ASSQDRLNQPQH

V gene: TRBV10-3
CDR3 length: 11
CDR3 protein: AISDWDPRGYT

V gene: TRBV12-3/TRBV12-4
CDR3 length: 14
CDR3 protein: ASSLSPGVYNSPLH

V gene: TRBV9
CDR3 length: 12
CDR3 protein: ASSAGGGPGEAF

V gene: TRBV4-2
CDR3 length: 14
CDR3 protein: ASSRTSGGDQETQY

V gene: TRBV7-9
CDR3 length: 11
CDR3 protein: ASSATTNTEAF